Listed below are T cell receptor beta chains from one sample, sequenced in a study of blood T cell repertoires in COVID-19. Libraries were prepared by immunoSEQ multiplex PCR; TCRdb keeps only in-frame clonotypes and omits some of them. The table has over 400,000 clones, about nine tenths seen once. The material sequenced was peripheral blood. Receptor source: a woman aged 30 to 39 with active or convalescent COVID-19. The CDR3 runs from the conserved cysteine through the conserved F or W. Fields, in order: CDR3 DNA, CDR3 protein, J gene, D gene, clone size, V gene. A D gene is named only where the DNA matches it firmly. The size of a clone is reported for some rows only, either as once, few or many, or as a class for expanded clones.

TGCGCCAGCAGTCCCCGGAGCGGGGAGCTGTTTTTT	CASSPRSGELFF	TRBJ2-2	-	-	TRBV5-1
TGCGCCAGCAGCTTGTATCCCGGGAGTTTGGATGAGCAGTTCTTC	CASSLYPGSLDEQFF	TRBJ2-1	-	once	TRBV5-1
TGTGCCAGCAGCTTCGGGGACAGGGAGAATGAAAAACTGTTTTTT	CASSFGDRENEKLFF	TRBJ1-4	TRBD1	-	TRBV7-9
TGTGCCAGCAGCTGGGGGCGGAGTCACACTGAAGCTTTCTTT	CASSWGRSHTEAFF	TRBJ1-1	-	few	TRBV5-5
TGTGCCAGCAGCAAAGGGACAGGCCCGAGAGGCAATCAGCCCCAGCATTTT	CASSKGTGPRGNQPQHF	TRBJ1-5	-	-	TRBV21-1
TGTGCCAGCAGTGACACAGAAAACACTGAAGCTTTCTTT	CASSDTENTEAFF	TRBJ1-1	-	-	TRBV6-1
TGTGCCAGCAGTTACGAGACAGGGGCCGGGGAGCTGTTTTTT	CASSYETGAGELFF	TRBJ2-2	TRBD1	-	TRBV6-6
TGTGCCAGTAGTTGGAGAGCGGGTGGGAATGAGCAGTTCTTC	CASSWRAGGNEQFF	TRBJ2-1	-	-	TRBV19
TGTGCCAGCTTCGGACAGGGGGAGTACAATGAGCAGTTCTTC	CASFGQGEYNEQFF	TRBJ2-1	TRBD1	-	TRBV18
TGCGCCAGCAGCCAAGATCTCCAGGGGTCCCGGTTCTTC	CASSQDLQGSRFF	TRBJ2-1	-	-	TRBV4-1
TGTGCCAGCAGGCTGGGACTAGCGGAGTACTACGAGCAGTACTTC	CASRLGLAEYYEQYF	TRBJ2-7	TRBD2	-	TRBV2
TGTGCCAGCAGCCAAGCTTCCGGGACAGATACCGGGACTAGTTACAATGAGCAGTTCTTC	CASSQASGTDTGTSYNEQFF	TRBJ2-1	-	few	TRBV3-1/TRBV3-2
TGTGCCAGTGAACTTAGCGCGTCGAGCACTAACTATGGCTACACCTTC	CASELSASSTNYGYTF	TRBJ1-2	-	-	TRBV19
TGTGCCAGCAGTGATACTCGCGGGGGGGCCGGGGAGCTGTTTTTT	CASSDTRGGAGELFF	TRBJ2-2	TRBD2	-	TRBV6-1
TGCGCCAGCAGCGTGGACAGGGGAGAAGGGGGCTACACCTTC	CASSVDRGEGGYTF	TRBJ1-2	TRBD1	few	TRBV5-1
TGTGCCAGCGACCTACAGGGGCGCTCTGGAAACACCATATATTTT	CASDLQGRSGNTIYF	TRBJ1-3	TRBD1	-	TRBV2
TGTGCCAGCAGCTTAGGGGAGACGACGGAAGCTTTCTTT	CASSLGETTEAFF	TRBJ1-1	-	-	TRBV11-3
TGTGCCAGCAGCTTAGGGTGGGCGGACGGACTAAATCAGCCCCAGCATTTT	CASSLGWADGLNQPQHF	TRBJ1-5	-	once	TRBV7-8
TGTGCCAGCTCACCACGATGGGAGGGCATAGAAAGGACCCAGTACTTC	CASSPRWEGIERTQYF	TRBJ2-5	TRBD2	-	TRBV18
TGTGCCAGCAGCTTAAGGCCTAGCGGGTCCTACAATGAGCAGTTCTTC	CASSLRPSGSYNEQFF	TRBJ2-1	TRBD2	-	TRBV11-2
TGTGCCAGCTCACCCTACTCGGACGGAAGCGGCTATGGCTACACCTTC	CASSPYSDGSGYGYTF	TRBJ1-2	-	-	TRBV18
TGTGCCAGCAGGCCGCGGGAACTAGCGGCCTCTACGCAGTATTTT	CASRPRELAASTQYF	TRBJ2-3	TRBD2	once	TRBV27
TGTGCCAGCAGCCTAAGACAGGGATCCTACAATGAGCAGTTCTTC	CASSLRQGSYNEQFF	TRBJ2-1	TRBD1	-	TRBV6-4
TGTGCCAGCAGCTTAAAATTCTCGAGGAATGGTGGCTACACCTTC	CASSLKFSRNGGYTF	TRBJ1-2	-	-	TRBV11-3
TGTGCCAGCAGCCGGGACAGGGGGAGTCAGCCCCAGCATTTT	CASSRDRGSQPQHF	TRBJ1-5	TRBD1	-	TRBV7-2
TGTGCCAGCTCTCACCGGGACAGGGAGGCCGGGGAGCTGTTTTTT	CASSHRDREAGELFF	TRBJ2-2	TRBD1	-	TRBV18
TGTGCCAGCAGCGAAGTCGGTTCCGGGGAGCTGTTTTTT	CASSEVGSGELFF	TRBJ2-2	-	-	TRBV3-1/TRBV3-2
TGTGCCAGCATGGACAGGGAGGGGGGGAAACTGTTTTTT	CASMDREGGKLFF	TRBJ1-4	TRBD1	-	TRBV2
TGTGCCAGCAGCTCCCGGGGACAGGGAGGCGAGCAGTACTTC	CASSSRGQGGEQYF	TRBJ2-7	TRBD1	once	TRBV7-2
TGTGCCAGCAGCTTGATGACAGGCGATAGGGGAACTGAAGCTTTCTTT	CASSLMTGDRGTEAFF	TRBJ1-1	-	few	TRBV5-4
TGTGCCAGCAGCTTAAGGCACAGCTCGGATACGCAGTATTTT	CASSLRHSSDTQYF	TRBJ2-3	-	-	TRBV7-2
TGTGCCAGCAGCCCGCTAGCAGGGGTCTACGAGCAGTACTTC	CASSPLAGVYEQYF	TRBJ2-7	-	once	TRBV14
TGCGCCAGCAGCCACGGTCTAGCGGGGGATTACAATGAGCAGTTCTTC	CASSHGLAGDYNEQFF	TRBJ2-1	TRBD2	-	TRBV4-1
TGTGCCAGCAGGCTAGCGGGGGGCCCCCCAGAGCAGTACTTC	CASRLAGGPPEQYF	TRBJ2-7	TRBD2	-	TRBV6-5
TGTGCCAGCAGTGAAGCGCGGACAGGGAATTCACCCCTCCACTTT	CASSEARTGNSPLHF	TRBJ1-6	TRBD1	-	TRBV2
TGTGCCAGCAGTGAATCTGGGGTGACAGGGACGCTACGCGAGCAGTACTTC	CASSESGVTGTLREQYF	TRBJ2-7	TRBD1	-	TRBV25-1
TGTGCCAGTAGTTCTACCCTCCTTGCGGGAAGTAATTCCCCCTACAATGAGCAGTTCTTC	CASSSTLLAGSNSPYNEQFF	TRBJ2-1	-	-	TRBV19
TGTGCCAGTAGCGAAGGACTAGGGACCTACAATGAGCAGTTCTTC	CASSEGLGTYNEQFF	TRBJ2-1	TRBD2	-	TRBV19
TGTGCCACCTCTCAGGGGGCGAACTATGGCTACACCTTC	CATSQGANYGYTF	TRBJ1-2	TRBD1	few	TRBV6-5
TGTGCCAGCAGCTGGGGGCCGACCTTCCCCTCCCGCCAGTACTTC	CASSWGPTFPSRQYF	TRBJ2-7	-	once	TRBV5-6
TGTGCCAGCAGCCTAGGGGGCGATTTTGGCTACACCTTC	CASSLGGDFGYTF	TRBJ1-2	TRBD1	-	TRBV12-3/TRBV12-4
TGTGCCAGCAGCCATCGACCCGACAGGGGGCGTAGTTTTAGGGTTTACGAGCAGTACTTC	CASSHRPDRGRSFRVYEQYF	TRBJ2-7	TRBD1	-	TRBV13
TGTGCCAGCAGTGATCCCCCGGGGGTTGTGAACACTGAAGCTTTCTTT	CASSDPPGVVNTEAFF	TRBJ1-1	-	-	TRBV6-1
TGTGCCAGCAGCTCCCTCCAGGGGATCTACGAGCAGTACTTC	CASSSLQGIYEQYF	TRBJ2-7	-	-	TRBV11-2
TGTGCCAGCAGCCAAAGCTTGGTCCTCCGAACTGAAGCTTTCTTT	CASSQSLVLRTEAFF	TRBJ1-1	-	-	TRBV14
TGTGCCAGCAGCGTCGACAGGGCTATCCCTCTCAACCAAGAGACCCAGTACTTC	CASSVDRAIPLNQETQYF	TRBJ2-5	TRBD1	-	TRBV7-6
TGTGCCAGCAGAGAACCAGGGCGGGGAAACACCGGGGAGCTGTTTTTT	CASREPGRGNTGELFF	TRBJ2-2	-	-	TRBV6-1
TGCGCCAGCAGTCAACCACCCGCAGACAATGAGCAGTTCTTC	CASSQPPADNEQFF	TRBJ2-1	-	-	TRBV10-2
TGTGCCAGTAGTATCCTTGGGACGACAGGACCTAATGAAAAACTGTTTTTT	CASSILGTTGPNEKLFF	TRBJ1-4	-	-	TRBV19
TGTGCCAGCAGTGAAGAGGGAGTGGTAGCTTTCTTT	CASSEEGVVAFF	TRBJ1-1	-	few	TRBV2
TGTGCCAGCAGCCAAGCGCCAGGGTTCGACTATGGCTACACCTTC	CASSQAPGFDYGYTF	TRBJ1-2	-	-	TRBV14
TGCAGCGGTGAGCCGGGGGGGAATGAGCAGTTCTTC	CSGEPGGNEQFF	TRBJ2-1	TRBD2	-	TRBV29-1
TGTGCCAGCAGTTCCTCTGCGGCACCGAACACTGAAGCTTTCTTT	CASSSSAAPNTEAFF	TRBJ1-1	-	-	TRBV28
TGCGCCAGCAGCCAAGATACAGGACTAGTCCAAGAGACCCAGTACTTC	CASSQDTGLVQETQYF	TRBJ2-5	TRBD2	-	TRBV4-1
TGTGCCAGCTCACCAGCACTAGCGGGGGTTGCTGAGCAGTTCTTC	CASSPALAGVAEQFF	TRBJ2-1	TRBD2	-	TRBV18
TGCGCCAGCAGACTGGACAGGGTTAATGAAAAACTGTTTTTT	CASRLDRVNEKLFF	TRBJ1-4	TRBD1	-	TRBV4-1
TGTGCCAGCAACTCGGAGGCGGCAGCGGGGGGCCAAATTAGCACAGATACGCAGTATTTT	CASNSEAAAGGQISTDTQYF	TRBJ2-3	TRBD2	-	TRBV2
TGCGCCAGCAGCCGGGACAGGGTATTGAACACTGAAGCTTTCTTT	CASSRDRVLNTEAFF	TRBJ1-1	TRBD1	few	TRBV10-1
TGTGCCAGCAGCTTAGGGCAGGGAAACACTGAAGCTTTCTTT	CASSLGQGNTEAFF	TRBJ1-1	-	-	TRBV7-9
TGTGCCAGCAGCCAAGATCGTACTTGGTATGGCTACACCTTC	CASSQDRTWYGYTF	TRBJ1-2	-	-	TRBV14